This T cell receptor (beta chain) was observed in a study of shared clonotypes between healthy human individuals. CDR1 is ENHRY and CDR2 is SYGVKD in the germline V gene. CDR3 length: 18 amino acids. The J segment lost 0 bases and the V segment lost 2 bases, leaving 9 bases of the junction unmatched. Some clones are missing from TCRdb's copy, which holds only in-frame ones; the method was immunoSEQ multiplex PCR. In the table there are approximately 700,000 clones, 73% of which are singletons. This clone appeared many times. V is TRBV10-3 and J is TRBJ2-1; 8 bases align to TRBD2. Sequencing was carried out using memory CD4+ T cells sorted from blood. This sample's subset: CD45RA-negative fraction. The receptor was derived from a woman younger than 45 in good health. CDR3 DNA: TGTGCCATCAGTGAGCGTGGGACTAGTCTTAACTCCTACAATGAGCAGTTCTTC. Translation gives CAISERGTSLNSYNEQFF.